This T cell receptor beta chain emerged from a study of T cell repertoires in cytomegalovirus infection. Study context: HLA-B-restricted CMV epitopes that are well studied, plus recently identified HLA-C-restricted ones, were used by the study. An indication of both CMV infection and matching HLA type came from public TCR beta signatures.

This clonotype was picked up a small number of times. The antigen remains unidentified. Study findings and constraints: Predominance within the ex vivo response was attributable to HLA-C-restricted CMV-specific TCR beta clonotypes. Individuals carrying CMV plus the relevant HLA were identified by cumulative frequency of public TCR beta families.

MiXCR was run by TCRdb on the reads, yielding one entry per CDR3 protein. The table lists 700,000 to 850,000 distinct CDR3 sequences, about 31% of them singletons, with 9.5% to 15% in the top ten. Germline lookup yields CDR1 MNHEY and CDR2 SVGEGT. Trimming removed 5 bases from V and 3 bases from J, with 13 bases in between. CDR3 length: 14 residues. The TCR originated in a human donor in good health (CMV status not recorded). Some clones in this sample may be carry-over from other donors' samples. Sequencing was performed on cultured CD8+ T cells from PBMCs, taken from culture after CMV antigen stimulation. The chain carries TRBV6-2 or TRBV6-3 and TRBJ1-2, with D tentatively TRBD1 (5 bases). The chain's CDR3 is CASSGLGADYGYTF. The CDR3 nucleotides read TGTGCCAGCAGTGGCCTCGGGGCCGACTATGGCTACACCTTC.